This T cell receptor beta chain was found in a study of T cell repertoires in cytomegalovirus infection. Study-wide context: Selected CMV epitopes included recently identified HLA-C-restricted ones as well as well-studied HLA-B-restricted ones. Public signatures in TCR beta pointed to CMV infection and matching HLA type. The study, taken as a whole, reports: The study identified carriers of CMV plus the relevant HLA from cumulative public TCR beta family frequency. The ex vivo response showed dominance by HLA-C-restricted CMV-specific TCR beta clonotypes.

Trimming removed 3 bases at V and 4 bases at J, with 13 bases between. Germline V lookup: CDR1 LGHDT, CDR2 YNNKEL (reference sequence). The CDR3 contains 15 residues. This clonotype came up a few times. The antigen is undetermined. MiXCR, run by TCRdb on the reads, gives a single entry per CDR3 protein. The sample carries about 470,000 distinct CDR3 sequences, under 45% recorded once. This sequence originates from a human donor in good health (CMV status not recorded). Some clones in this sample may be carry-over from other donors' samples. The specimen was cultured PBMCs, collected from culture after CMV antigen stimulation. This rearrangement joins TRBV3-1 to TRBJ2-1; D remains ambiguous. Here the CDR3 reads CASSHPGQVYNEQFF. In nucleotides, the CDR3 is TGTGCCAGCAGCCACCCGGGTCAGGTATACAATGAGCAGTTCTTC.